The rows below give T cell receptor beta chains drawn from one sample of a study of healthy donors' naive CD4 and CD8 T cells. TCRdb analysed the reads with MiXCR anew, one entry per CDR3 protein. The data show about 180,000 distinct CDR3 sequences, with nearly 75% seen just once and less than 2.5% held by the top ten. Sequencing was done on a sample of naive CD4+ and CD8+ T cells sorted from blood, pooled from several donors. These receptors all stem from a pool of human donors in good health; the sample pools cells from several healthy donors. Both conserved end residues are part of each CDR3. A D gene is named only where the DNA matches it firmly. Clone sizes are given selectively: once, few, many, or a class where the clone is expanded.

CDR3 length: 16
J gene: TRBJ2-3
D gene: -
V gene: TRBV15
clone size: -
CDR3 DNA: TGTGCCACCAGCAGAGCCTCTGGGGGTCGCACAGATACGCAGTATTTT
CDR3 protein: CATSRASGGRTDTQYF

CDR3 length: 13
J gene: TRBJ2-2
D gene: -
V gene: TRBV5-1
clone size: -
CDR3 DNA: TGCGCCAGCAGCTGGCGGGACACCGGGGAGCTGTTTTTT
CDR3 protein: CASSWRDTGELFF

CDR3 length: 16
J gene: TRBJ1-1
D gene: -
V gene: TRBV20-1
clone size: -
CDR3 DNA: TGCAGTGCTAGTAGGGGGGGCTCATCAATGAACACTGAAGCTTTCTTT
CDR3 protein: CSASRGGSSMNTEAFF

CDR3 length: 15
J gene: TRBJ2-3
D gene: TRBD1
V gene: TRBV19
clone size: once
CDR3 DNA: TGTGCCAGTAGTCCAGGGGGCCCTAGCACAGATACGCAGTATTTT
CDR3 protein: CASSPGGPSTDTQYF

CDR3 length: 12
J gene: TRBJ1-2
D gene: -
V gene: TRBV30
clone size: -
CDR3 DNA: TGTGCCTGGGAGGACGGAAACTATGGCTACACCTTC
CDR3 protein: CAWEDGNYGYTF

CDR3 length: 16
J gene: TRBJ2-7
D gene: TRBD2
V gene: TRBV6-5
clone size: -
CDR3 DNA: TGTGCCAGCAGGCCCGGGAGGGGAGCGGCAAGCTACGAGCAGTACTTC
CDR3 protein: CASRPGRGAASYEQYF

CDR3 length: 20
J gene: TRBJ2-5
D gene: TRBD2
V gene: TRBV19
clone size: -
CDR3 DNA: TGTGCCAGTAGTATCAACCCGCCGGAGGGTAGCGGGAGAGAATGGGAGACCCAGTACTTC
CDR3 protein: CASSINPPEGSGREWETQYF

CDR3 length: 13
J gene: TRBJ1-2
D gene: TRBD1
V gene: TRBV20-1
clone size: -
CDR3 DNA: TGCAGTGCTAGTCCCGGGACAGGGGGAGGCTACACCTTC
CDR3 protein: CSASPGTGGGYTF

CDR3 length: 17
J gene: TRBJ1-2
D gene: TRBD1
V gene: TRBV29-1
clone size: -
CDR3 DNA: TGCAGCGTTGAAGGACGGGGTAGGGGGCCTGGAAACTATGGCTACACCTTC
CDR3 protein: CSVEGRGRGPGNYGYTF

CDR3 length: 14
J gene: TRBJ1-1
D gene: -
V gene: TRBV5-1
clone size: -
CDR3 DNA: TGCGCCAGCAGCCCTGACATCATGAACACTGAAGCTTTCTTT
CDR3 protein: CASSPDIMNTEAFF

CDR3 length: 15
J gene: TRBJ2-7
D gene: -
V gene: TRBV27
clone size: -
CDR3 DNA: TGTGCCAGCAGTTTATCCCGTTTCGGGTCCTACGAGCAGTACTTC
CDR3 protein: CASSLSRFGSYEQYF

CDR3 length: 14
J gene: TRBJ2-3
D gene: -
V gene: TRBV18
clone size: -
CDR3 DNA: TGTGCCAGCTCACCCCTGGACTTCCAAGATACGCAGTATTTT
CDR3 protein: CASSPLDFQDTQYF

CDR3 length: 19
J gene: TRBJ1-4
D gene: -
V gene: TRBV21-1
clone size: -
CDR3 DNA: TGTGCCAGCAGCAAAAAGAGGGGGTCCGAGGGAGTAACTAATGAAAAACTGTTTTTT
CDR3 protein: CASSKKRGSEGVTNEKLFF

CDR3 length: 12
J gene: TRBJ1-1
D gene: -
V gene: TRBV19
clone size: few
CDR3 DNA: TGTGCCAGTAGCTTCATGAACACTGAAGCTTTCTTT
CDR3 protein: CASSFMNTEAFF

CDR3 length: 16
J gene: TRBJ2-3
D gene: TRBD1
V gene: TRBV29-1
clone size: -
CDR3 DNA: TGCAGCGTTGATGCAAAGTATGAGGGGGCAACAGATACGCAGTATTTT
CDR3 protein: CSVDAKYEGATDTQYF

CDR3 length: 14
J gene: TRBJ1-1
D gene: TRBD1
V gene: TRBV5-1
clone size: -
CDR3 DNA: TGCGCCAGCAGCTTCTATGGGGAGGGGGCTGAAGCCTTCTTT
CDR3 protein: CASSFYGEGAEAFF

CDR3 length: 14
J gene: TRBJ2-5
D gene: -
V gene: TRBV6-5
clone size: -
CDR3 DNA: TGTGCCAGCAGTTACTCGTTACTGCAAGAGACCCAGTACTTC
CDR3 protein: CASSYSLLQETQYF

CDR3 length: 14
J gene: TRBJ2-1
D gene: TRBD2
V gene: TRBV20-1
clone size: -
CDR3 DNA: TGCAGTGCTAGACCCCATAGCGGGTACAATGAGCAGTTCTTC
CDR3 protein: CSARPHSGYNEQFF

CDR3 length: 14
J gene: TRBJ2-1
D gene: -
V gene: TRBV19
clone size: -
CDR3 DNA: TGTGCCAGTAGGAAGACAAGCTCCTACAATGAGCAGTTCTTC
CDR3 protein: CASRKTSSYNEQFF

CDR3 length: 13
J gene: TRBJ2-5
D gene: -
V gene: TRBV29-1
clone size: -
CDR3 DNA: TGCAGCGTGCGATGGGCAAACTTAGAGACCCAGTACTTC
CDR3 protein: CSVRWANLETQYF

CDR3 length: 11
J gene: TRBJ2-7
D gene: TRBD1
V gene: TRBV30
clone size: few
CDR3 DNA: TGTGCCTGGAGTGGGACAGGCGAGCAGTACTTC
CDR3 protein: CAWSGTGEQYF

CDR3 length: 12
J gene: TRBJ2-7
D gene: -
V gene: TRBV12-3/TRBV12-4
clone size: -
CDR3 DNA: TGTGCCAGCAGTCCCCAAGCCTACGAGCAGTACTTC
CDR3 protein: CASSPQAYEQYF

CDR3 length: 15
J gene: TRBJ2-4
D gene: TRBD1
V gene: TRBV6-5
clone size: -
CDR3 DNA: TGTGCCAGCAGTTACTCCGGGACAGGGGGAAACATTCAGTACTTC
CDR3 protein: CASSYSGTGGNIQYF

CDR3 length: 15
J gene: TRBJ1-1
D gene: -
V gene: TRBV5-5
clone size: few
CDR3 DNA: TGTGCCAGCAGCCTGTGGTTAAGGGCGCGCACTGAAGCTTTCTTT
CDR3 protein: CASSLWLRARTEAFF

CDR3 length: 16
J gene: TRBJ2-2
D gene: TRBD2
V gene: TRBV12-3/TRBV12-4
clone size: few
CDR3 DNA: TGTGCCAGCAGTGCTAGCGGGAGGGCCGTTGTCGGGGAGCTGTTTTTT
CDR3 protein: CASSASGRAVVGELFF

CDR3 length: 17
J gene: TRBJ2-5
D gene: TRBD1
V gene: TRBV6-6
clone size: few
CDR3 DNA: TGTGCCAGCAGTTACCAAGGGACAGGGGCCCTCCAAGAGACCCAGTACTTC
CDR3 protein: CASSYQGTGALQETQYF

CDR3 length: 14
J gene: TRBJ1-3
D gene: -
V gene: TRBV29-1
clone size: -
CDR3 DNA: TGCAGCGTAGCCGGGACTTACTCTGGAAACACCATATATTTT
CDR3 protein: CSVAGTYSGNTIYF

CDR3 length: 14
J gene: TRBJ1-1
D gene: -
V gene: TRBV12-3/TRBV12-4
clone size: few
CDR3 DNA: TGTGCCAGCAGTTTAGTTACGGGACTCCCTGAAGCTTTCTTT
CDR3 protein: CASSLVTGLPEAFF

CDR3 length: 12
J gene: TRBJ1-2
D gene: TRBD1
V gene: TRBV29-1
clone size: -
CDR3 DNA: TGCAGCGTTCCGGGACAGGTCTATGGCTACACCTTC
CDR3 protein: CSVPGQVYGYTF

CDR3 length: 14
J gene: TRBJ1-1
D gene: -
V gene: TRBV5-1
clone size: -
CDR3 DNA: TGCGCCAGCAGCTTGGTACAGCCGAACACTGAAGCTTTCTTT
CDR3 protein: CASSLVQPNTEAFF

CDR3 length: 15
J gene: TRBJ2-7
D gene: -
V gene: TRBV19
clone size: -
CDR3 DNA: TGTGCCAGTAGTCCTCCCGGGCAGGGAGCCTACGAGCAGTACTTC
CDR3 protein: CASSPPGQGAYEQYF

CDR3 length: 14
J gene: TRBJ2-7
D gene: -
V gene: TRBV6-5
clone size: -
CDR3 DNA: TGTGCCAGCAGACTACTTGACCCGAGGGGCGAGCAGTACTTC
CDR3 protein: CASRLLDPRGEQYF

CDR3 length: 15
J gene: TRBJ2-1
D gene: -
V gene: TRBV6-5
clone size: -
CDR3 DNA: TGTGCCAGCAGTTCCCCGAGGGGAAATGTCAATGAGCAGTTCTTC
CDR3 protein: CASSSPRGNVNEQFF

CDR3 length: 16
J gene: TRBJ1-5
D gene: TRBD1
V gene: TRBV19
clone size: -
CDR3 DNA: TGTGCCAGTAGTATAGGAACAGGGGCTAGCAATCAGCCCCAGCATTTT
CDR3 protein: CASSIGTGASNQPQHF

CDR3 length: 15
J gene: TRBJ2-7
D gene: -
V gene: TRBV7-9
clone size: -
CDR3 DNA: TGTGCCAGCAGCCCCATGGGTAAGGGTGACTACGAGCAGTACTTC
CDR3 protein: CASSPMGKGDYEQYF

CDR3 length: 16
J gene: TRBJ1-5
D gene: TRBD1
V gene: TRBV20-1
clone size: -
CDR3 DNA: TGCAGTGCTAGCCAAGAACAGGGGAAGCACAATCAGCCCCAGCATTTT
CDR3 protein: CSASQEQGKHNQPQHF

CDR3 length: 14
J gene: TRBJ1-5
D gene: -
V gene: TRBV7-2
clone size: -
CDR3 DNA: TGTGCCAGCAGCTTTGAGCTGGCCTATCAGCCCCAGCATTTT
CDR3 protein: CASSFELAYQPQHF

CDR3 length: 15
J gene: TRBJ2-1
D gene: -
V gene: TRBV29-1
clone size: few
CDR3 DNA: TGCAGCGTTGAAGATGTTAGCGATTCCTACAATGAGCAGTTCTTC
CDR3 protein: CSVEDVSDSYNEQFF

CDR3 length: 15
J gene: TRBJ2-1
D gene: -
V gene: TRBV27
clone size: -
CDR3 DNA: TGTGCCAGCAGTTTTGAAAGTGGTAGTTACGATGAGCAGTTCTTC
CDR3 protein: CASSFESGSYDEQFF

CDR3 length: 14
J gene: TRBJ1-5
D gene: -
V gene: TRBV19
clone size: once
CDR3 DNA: TGTGCCAGTAGTATAGGGCAGTCCAATCAGCCCCAGCATTTT
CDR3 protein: CASSIGQSNQPQHF

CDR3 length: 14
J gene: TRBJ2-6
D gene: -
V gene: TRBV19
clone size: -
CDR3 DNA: TGTGCCAGTAGTTTAGTCTCTGGGGCCAACGTCCTGACTTTC
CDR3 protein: CASSLVSGANVLTF

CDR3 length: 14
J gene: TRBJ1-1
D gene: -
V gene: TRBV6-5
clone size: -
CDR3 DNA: TGTGCCAGCAGCCCCGGGACACCCTACACTGAAGCTTTCTTT
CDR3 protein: CASSPGTPYTEAFF

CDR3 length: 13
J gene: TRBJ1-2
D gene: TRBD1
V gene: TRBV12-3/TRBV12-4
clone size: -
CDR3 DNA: TGTGCCAGCAGTCGATCCCCAGGGGGTGGCTACACCTTC
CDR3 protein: CASSRSPGGGYTF

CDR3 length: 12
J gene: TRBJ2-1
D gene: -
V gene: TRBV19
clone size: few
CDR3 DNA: TGTGCCAGTAGTAGGAGCTACAATGAGCAGTTCTTC
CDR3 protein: CASSRSYNEQFF

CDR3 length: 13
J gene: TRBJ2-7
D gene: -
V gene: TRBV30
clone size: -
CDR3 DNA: TGTGCCTGGGCTTGGACTGACACCTACGAGCAGTACTTC
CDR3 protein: CAWAWTDTYEQYF

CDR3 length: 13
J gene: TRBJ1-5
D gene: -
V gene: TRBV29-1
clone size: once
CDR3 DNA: TGCAGCGTTGAATACAGGCCCAATCAGCCCCAGCATTTT
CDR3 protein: CSVEYRPNQPQHF

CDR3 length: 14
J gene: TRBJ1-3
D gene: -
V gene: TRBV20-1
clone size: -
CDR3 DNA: TGCAGTGCTCCCACCCTGGGCTCTGGAAACACCATATATTTT
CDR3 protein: CSAPTLGSGNTIYF

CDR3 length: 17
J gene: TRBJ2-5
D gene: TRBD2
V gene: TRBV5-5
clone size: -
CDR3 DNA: TGTGCCAGCATCAGGGGACTAGCGGGGAAGTACCAAGAGACCCAGTACTTC
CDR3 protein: CASIRGLAGKYQETQYF